The next 13 T cell receptor beta chains were all read from a single sample in a study of T cells in Graves' hyperthyroidism and ophthalmopathy. RNA transcripts provided the source from which TCR beta CDR3 regions were amplified. With the HTBI primer set, the TCR CDR3 went through a first round of RT-PCR. TCRdb reanalysed the multiplex PCR reads using MiXCR and keeps one entry per CDR3 protein. The sample yields a few hundred thousand distinct CDR3 sequences, around 16% seen once. Specimen: blood. These receptors all come from a man aged 35-49 years with Graves' hyperthyroidism.

This clonotype was detected only a few times. This may arise from a read error, as a much more abundant clone is one base away. V and J are TRBV2 and TRBJ1-2; D gene unclear. Looked up from germline, CDR1 is SNHLY and CDR2 is FYNNEI. The CDR3 length is 12 residues. The chain's CDR3 is CDSRRTGYGYTF. CDR3 nucleotide sequence: TGTGACAGCCGAAGGACGGGATATGGCTACACCTTC.

The sample holds many counts of this clonotype. The chain joins TRBV7-9 to TRBJ2-5, with D perhaps matching TRBD1 (6 bases). The germline V gene encodes CDR1 SEHNR and CDR2 FQNEAQ (reference sequence). Trimming took 7 bases from V and 9 from J, leaving 18 bases between them. CDR3 length: 13 amino acids. CDR3 sequence (DNA): TGTGCCAGCACCCCCAGGGTTCCAGGGGCCCAGTACTTC. Translation gives CASTPRVPGAQYF.

The sample holds a few counts of this clonotype. The CDR3 DNA sequence: TGTGCCACCACGCCCGGCGGTGACTATGGCTACACCTTC. This translates into CATTPGGDYGYTF. The chain combines TRBV15 with TRBJ1-2; D uncertain. The CDR3 consists of 13 residues. Germline assignment: CDR1 LNHNV and CDR2 YYDKDF (reference sequence). V lost 7 bases to trimming and J lost 3 bases, with 12 bases between them.

This clonotype came up a few times. V is TRBV20-1 and J is TRBJ1-6; D possibly corresponds to TRBD1 (6 bases). CDR1 is DFQATT and CDR2 is SNEGSKA in the germline V gene (reference sequence). The CDR3 contains 16 residues. V was pared by 6 bases and J by 0 bases, with 15 bases between. The CDR3 nucleotides read TGCAGTGCGCCGGTGGGGACAACCTCCTATAATTCACCCCTCCACTTT. Translating it yields CSAPVGTTSYNSPLHF.

The sample holds many counts of this clonotype. V gene TRBV6-1 combines with J gene TRBJ2-3, with 12 bases aligning to TRBD2. The CDR3 spans 16 residues. Germline V gene lookup returns CDR1 MNHNS and CDR2 SASEGT. The J segment lost 5 bases and the V segment lost 5 bases, leaving 8 bases of the junction unmatched. The CDR3 region has the DNA TGTGCCAGCAGTTATGCTAGCGGGGGGGTTATAGATACGCAGTATTTT. Amino acid sequence: CASSYASGGVIDTQYF.

V usage is TRBV10-1 and J usage is TRBJ2-3; D not resolved. Trimming took off 0 bases at V and 8 bases at J, with 12 bases between the two ends. There are 14 residues in the CDR3. Germline values: CDR1 WNHNN, CDR2 SYGVQD (reference sequence). The CDR3 reads CASSESSMVSTQYF. The CDR3 DNA follows: TGCGCCAGCAGTGAGTCTAGTATGGTCAGTACGCAGTATTTT.

This clonotype occurred many times. The CDR3 loop is CSATTEAFF. The CDR3 nucleotides are TGCAGTGCTACGACTGAAGCTTTCTTT. V is TRBV20-1 and J is TRBJ1-1; D remains ambiguous. V was shortened by 4 bases and J by 5 bases, with 2 bases between the two germline ends. Germline CDR1 and CDR2: DFQATT and SNEGSKA (reference sequence). This CDR3 spans 9 amino acids.

This clonotype has just a few counts. The rearrangement joins TRBV9 to TRBJ1-6, with D perhaps TRBD1 (6 bases). This CDR3 region has 15 residues. The germline V and J ends were trimmed by 7 bases and 9 bases, with 20 bases remaining between them. The germline CDR1 and CDR2 sequences are SGDLS and YYNGEE. In DNA, the CDR3 is TGTGCCAGCGGGGATTCAAGGCTACAGGGTTCACCCCTCCACTTT. Residues: CASGDSRLQGSPLHF.

This clonotype was seen at least ten times. The chain joins TRBV6-1 to TRBJ2-7; 9 bases align to TRBD1. With V trimmed by 7 bases and J by 3 bases, 7 bases remained unmatched. CDR1 MNHNS and CDR2 SASEGT come from the germline V gene. The CDR3 spans 14 residues. CDR3 loop: CASIQGTGNYEQYF. For the CDR3, the DNA is TGTGCCAGCATCCAAGGGACAGGGAACTACGAGCAGTACTTC.

In this sample, this clonotype turned up many times. The chain is built from TRBV7-2 and TRBJ2-2, with 9 bases that match TRBD1. The CDR3 is 16 amino acids. CDR1 and CDR2 (germline): SGHTA, FQGNSA. The V segment lost 6 bases and the J segment 7 bases; nucleotides outside the gene matches: 12. The CDR3 nucleotides are TGTGCCAGCAGGCCTGCAACAGGGGGCGCAAACGGGGAGCTGTTTTTT. Protein sequence: CASRPATGGANGELFF.

This clonotype was counted between two and nine times. This may be a read error: a much more frequent sequence differs by one nucleotide. The conserved final phenylalanine or tryptophan is absent from the CDR3, which likely points to a read error. This rearrangement joins TRBV7-8 to TRBJ2-7; TRBD2 agrees at 12 bases. The CDR3 sequence is 16 residues long. Germline assignment: CDR1 SGHVS and CDR2 FQNEAQ. V was clipped by 5 bases and J by 4 bases; unmatched bases: 9. This CDR3 is CASSPPTSGGRYEQYS. DNA for the CDR3: TGTGCCAGCAGCCCGCCGACTAGCGGGGGCCGATACGAGCAGTACTCC.

This clonotype came up many times. This chain uses TRBV11-3 with TRBJ2-1; D may correspond to TRBD1 or TRBD2 (5 bases each). CDR3 length equals 15 residues. CDR1 SGHNT and CDR2 YENEEA come from the germline V gene. Between the trimmed V and J ends, which lost 1 base and 2 bases, there was a span of 9 bases. The CDR3 nucleotides are TGTGCCAGCAGCTTAGTGAGGGGCCCCTACAATGAGCAGTTCTTC. It translates to CASSLVRGPYNEQFF.

There are many counts of this clonotype. The rearrangement joins TRBV5-1 to TRBJ1-1; 7 bases fit TRBD1. V lost 2 bases, J lost 3 bases, and 7 bases stayed unmatched. This CDR3 is built from 15 residues. CDR1 and CDR2 (germline): SGHRS, YFSETQ. The DNA for the CDR3 is TGCGCCAGCAGCTTACAGGGGCCGAGGGACACTGAAGCTTTCTTT. Residues: CASSLQGPRDTEAFF.